The table lists the clone carrying this T cell receptor (beta chain) with many counts. Antigen: not known. The CDR3 sequence is 14 residues long. The V segment lost 6 bases and the J segment 4 bases; nucleotides outside the gene matches: 5. A single record per CDR3 protein comes from TCRdb applying MiXCR to the reads. The profile covers almost 550,000 distinct CDR3 sequences, with more than 15% appearing a single time and roughly a quarter taken by the ten largest. The data were obtained in a study of T cell repertoires in cytomegalovirus infection. Background on the study: Indications of both CMV infection and matching HLA type were provided by public TCR beta signatures. The study's findings and limits: CMV-specific TCR beta clonotypes restricted by HLA-C were the ones dominating the ex vivo response. Based on cumulative public TCR beta family frequency, carriers of CMV plus the relevant HLA were identified.

The chain employs TRBV12-3 or TRBV12-4 and TRBJ2-3; 9 positions match TRBD2. The origin of this receptor is a human donor in good health (CMV status not recorded). Some clones in this sample may be carry-over from other donors' samples. The sequencing sample was made of CD8+ T cells from PBMCs. This CDR3 reads CASRERGAPDTQYF. The CDR3 DNA sequence: TGTGCCAGCAGGGAGCGGGGGGCGCCAGATACGCAGTATTTT.